The 25 T cell receptor beta chains below come from one sample, sequenced in a study of blood T cell repertoires in COVID-19. The data were produced by immunoSEQ multiplex PCR, yet TCRdb's version contains in-frame clones alone and is incomplete. This table has under 70,000 clones, 75% to 95% appearing once. Sequencing was carried out using peripheral blood. The receptors here all came from an older man with acute or convalescent COVID-19.

V and J are TRBV5-6 and TRBJ2-5, with D perhaps TRBD2 (5 bases). Deletions cut 2 bases from V and 5 bases from J, with 10 bases between. CDR1 is SGHDT, CDR2 YYEEEE, per germline. CDR3 length: 13 residues. This CDR3 is CASSFPGGETQYF. In nucleotides, the CDR3 is TGTGCCAGCAGCTTCCCAGGCGGGGAGACCCAGTACTTC.

This clone was observed a single time. The rearrangement uses TRBV10-3 and TRBJ2-2; 7 bases are shared with TRBD1. CDR3 length equals 15 residues. The V gene end was trimmed by 2 bases and the J gene end by 0 bases; junction bases not matched to a gene: 0. CDR1 ENHRY and CDR2 SYGVKD come from the germline V gene. CDR3 DNA: TGTGCCATCAGTGAGGGGACAGCGAACACCGGGGAGCTGTTTTTT. It codes for CAISEGTANTGELFF.

The chain has TRBV7-3 and TRBJ1-3; D might be TRBD1 (6 bases). V dropped 2 bases and J dropped 0 bases, with 14 bases sitting between them. Germline V gene lookup returns CDR1 SGHTA and CDR2 FQGTGA. The CDR3 has 17 residues. The CDR3 spells CASSLEGGPTSGNTIYF. The CDR3 DNA reads TGTGCCAGCAGCTTAGAAGGGGGACCGACCTCTGGAAACACCATATATTTT.

The chain links TRBV2 to TRBJ1-2; TRBD1 is a possible D gene (6 bases). CDR1 and CDR2 from the germline V gene are SNHLY and FYNNEI. This CDR3 is built from 15 residues. With 6 bases removed from V and 1 base from J, the gap between germline ends came to 15 bases. The CDR3 protein is CASSSTGGFNYGYTF. CDR3 in DNA: TGTGCCAGCAGCTCGACGGGGGGCTTTAACTATGGCTACACCTTC.

The chain combines TRBV2 with TRBJ2-4, with D perhaps matching TRBD2 (6 bases). Trimming removed 3 bases at V and 8 bases at J, with 14 bases between. The germline V gene has CDR1 SNHLY and CDR2 FYNNEI. CDR3 length: 14 amino acids. The CDR3 loop reads CASSDWRGGDIQYF. The CDR3 bases are TGTGCCAGCAGTGATTGGCGGGGTGGGGACATTCAGTACTTC.

The gene calls are TRBV3-1 (or the pseudogene TRBV3-2) and TRBJ2-7; TRBD2 agrees at 7 bases. J lost 3 bases, V lost 1 base, and 9 bases had no gene match. The germline V gene has CDR1 LGHDT and CDR2 YNNKEL (reference sequence). The CDR3 runs to 16 residues. The DNA of the CDR3 is TGTGCCAGCAGCCAAGGGCAACTAGCGCACCTCTACGAGCAGTACTTC. This codes for CASSQGQLAHLYEQYF.

The chain joins TRBV5-4 to TRBJ1-3, with D hard to call. Germline assignment: CDR1 SGHNT and CDR2 YYREEE (reference sequence). The CDR3 totals 15 residues. V lost 0 bases and J lost 1, with 8 bases in between. CDR3 loop: CASSLAGGSGNTIYF. The CDR3 nucleotides read TGTGCCAGCAGCTTGGCCGGAGGGTCTGGAAACACCATATATTTT. The full variable domain, its missing parts supplied by reference TRBV5-4 and TRBJ1-3, is ETGVTQSPTHLIKTRGQQVTLRCSSQSGHNTVSWYQQALGQGPQFIFQYYREEENGRGNFPPRFSGLQFPNYSSELNVNALELDDSALYLCASSLAGGSGNTIYFGEGSWLTVV.

The V and J genes are TRBV5-1 and TRBJ2-3; D perhaps matches TRBD1 (6 bases). The CDR3 is 16 amino acids. CDR1 SGHRS and CDR2 YFSETQ come from the germline V gene. V lost 0 bases and J 4 bases, leaving 15 bases between the germline ends. CDR3: CASSLGQAPEADTQYF. The CDR3 DNA sequence: TGCGCCAGCAGCTTGGGACAGGCCCCTGAGGCAGATACGCAGTATTTT.

The rearrangement links TRBV6-5 to TRBJ2-3, with 8 bases fitting TRBD1. CDR1 MNHEY and CDR2 SVGAGI come from the germline V gene. This CDR3 is built from 15 residues. The J segment lost 4 bases and the V segment lost 5 bases, leaving 8 bases of the junction unmatched. The CDR3 DNA sequence: TGTGCCAGCAGTACCCGGGACAGGCGCTCAGATACGCAGTATTTT. Its translation: CASSTRDRRSDTQYF.

The chain recombines TRBV10-3 with TRBJ1-5; D remains unclear. There are 15 residues in the CDR3. Germline CDR1 is ENHRY and CDR2 is SYGVKD. Trimming cost V 0 bases and J 0 bases, with 6 bases left between them. DNA for the CDR3: TGTGCCATCAGTGAGTCTCGGGGTAGCAATCAGCCCCAGCATTTT. Amino acids: CAISESRGSNQPQHF.

The chain has TRBV18 and TRBJ2-2, with 7 bases lining up with TRBD1. The junction had 2 bases not matched to a gene; V was cut back by 3 bases and J by 4 bases. Germline V gene data show CDR1 as KGHSH and CDR2 as LQKENI. The CDR3 contains 14 residues. CDR3 region: CASSPTGSTGELFF. CDR3 nucleotide sequence: TGTGCCAGCTCACCGACAGGGAGCACCGGGGAGCTGTTTTTT.

This sequence joins TRBV5-1 and TRBJ1-2; D uncertain. This CDR3 is built from 14 residues. Germline lookup yields CDR1 SGHRS and CDR2 YFSETQ. V was shortened by 2 bases and J by 1 base, with 9 bases between the two germline ends. The CDR3 coding sequence is TGCGCCAGCAGCTTTGAACCGAGTAACTATGGCTACACCTTC. It translates to CASSFEPSNYGYTF.

This clone was counted a single time. The V call is TRBV18, the J call TRBJ2-1; tentatively, D is TRBD2 (5 bases). Per germline, CDR1 KGHSH and CDR2 LQKENI. This CDR3 region has 15 residues. V was clipped by 1 base and J by 0 bases, with 7 bases between them. The CDR3: CASSPQTSSYNEQFF. The CDR3 DNA follows: TGTGCCAGCTCACCACAAACTAGCTCCTACAATGAGCAGTTCTTC.

The gene calls are TRBV6-5 and TRBJ2-1; 7 bases line up with TRBD1. CDR1 is MNHEY, CDR2 SVGAGI, per germline. J gave up 7 bases and V 8 bases, and 8 bases lay outside the gene matches. This CDR3 has 13 amino acids. CDR3 in DNA: TGTGCCAGCTTCCGGGACAGTGGTAATGAGCAGTTCTTC. It encodes CASFRDSGNEQFF.

V usage is TRBV6-6 and J usage is TRBJ2-3; TRBD1 might be the D (6 bases). The germline V gene has CDR1 MNHNY and CDR2 SVGAGI (reference sequence). The germline V and J ends were trimmed by 5 bases and 0 bases, with 12 bases remaining between them. This CDR3 comprises 15 residues. This CDR3 reads CASSIRQVSTDTQYF. The CDR3 DNA follows: TGTGCCAGCAGTATACGACAGGTCAGCACAGATACGCAGTATTTT.

CDR3 loop: CASSPMSNEQFF. The DNA of the CDR3 is TGTGCCAGCTCACCGATGAGCAATGAGCAGTTCTTC. V usage is TRBV18 and J usage is TRBJ2-1, with D unclear. With 3 bases removed from V and 6 bases from J, the gap between germline ends came to 6 bases. CDR1 is KGHSH, CDR2 LQKENI, per germline. The CDR3 runs to 12 residues.

V usage is TRBV6-1 and J usage is TRBJ2-2; TRBD1 matches at 8 bases. This CDR3 is 14 amino acids long. Trimming removed 2 bases from V and 7 bases from J; junction bases left unmatched: 3. Germline CDR1 and CDR2: MNHNS and SASEGT. The chain's CDR3 is CASSELQGVGELFF. As DNA, the CDR3 is TGTGCCAGCAGTGAATTACAGGGGGTCGGGGAGCTGTTTTTT.

The V gene is TRBV27, the J gene TRBJ1-5, with 7 bases fitting TRBD1. This CDR3 has 14 residues. The trim removed 4 bases at V and 5 bases at J, leaving 5 bases unmatched. Germline values: CDR1 MNHEY, CDR2 SMNVEV (reference sequence). This CDR3 reads CASSSAQGYQPQHF. The CDR3 region has the DNA TGTGCCAGCAGTTCGGCACAGGGGTATCAGCCCCAGCATTTT.

This CDR3 reads CATKEGLGTEAFF. The CDR3 nucleotides are TGTGCCACCAAGGAGGGGCTGGGAACTGAAGCTTTCTTT. This sequence joins TRBV15 and TRBJ1-1, with D possibly TRBD1 on 5 matching bases. The CDR3 is 13 amino acids. V was cut by 7 bases and J by 5 bases, with 14 bases left in between. Germline CDR1 reads LNHNV; CDR2 reads YYDKDF (reference sequence). Full variable domain (remainder filled in from reference TRBV15 and TRBJ1-1): DAMVIQNPRYQVTQFGKPVTLSCSQTLNHNVMYWYQQKSSQAPKLLFHYYDKDFNNEADTPDNFQSRRPNTSFCFLDIRSPGLGDTAMYLCATKEGLGTEAFFGQGTRLTVV.

This clone was picked up a small number of times. This chain uses TRBV21-1 with TRBJ1-2; TRBD1 is taken as the D call from the table, unchecked against the DNA. TRBV21-1 is deemed a pseudogene. The CDR3 sequence is 14 residues long. CDR3 residues: CASSNAGRTYGYTF. The CDR3 nucleotides read TGTGCCAGCAGCAACGCAGGGCGGACCTATGGCTACACCTTC.

V usage is TRBV28 and J usage is TRBJ1-5; TRBD1 matches 8 bases. CDR1 is MDHEN, CDR2 SYDVKM, per germline. The CDR3 spans 15 residues. V was clipped by 6 bases and J by 5 bases; unmatched bases: 9. CDR3 sequence (DNA): TGTGCCAGCAGCCAAACAGGGGGACTCTATCAGCCCCAGCATTTT. It yields the protein CASSQTGGLYQPQHF.

The chain links TRBV7-2 to TRBJ1-6; 9 positions agree with TRBD1. This CDR3 is built from 16 residues. Trimming at V came to 5 bases and at J to 0 bases, leaving 2 bases not matched to a gene. The germline CDR1 and CDR2 sequences are SGHTA and FQGNSA. The chain's CDR3 is CASSVTGGSYNSPLHF. In nucleotides, the CDR3 is TGTGCCAGCAGCGTGACAGGGGGCTCCTATAATTCACCCCTCCACTTT. The full variable domain, completed using reference TRBV7-2 and TRBJ1-6, is GAGVSQSPSNKVTEKGKDVELRCDPISGHTALYWYRQSLGQGLEFLIYFQGNSAPDKSGLPSDRFSAERTGGSVSTLTIQRTQQEDSAVYLCASSVTGGSYNSPLHFGNGTRLTVT.

The chain has TRBV10-1 and TRBJ2-7; TRBD1 matches at 9 bases. Germline V gene lookup returns CDR1 WNHNN and CDR2 SYGVQD (reference sequence). This CDR3 spans 15 amino acids. The V segment lost 3 bases and the J segment 6 bases; nucleotides outside the gene matches: 9. CDR3 in DNA: TGCGCCAGCAGTGAACAGGGGGCTATTCCCTCCGAGCAGTACTTC. Amino acid sequence: CASSEQGAIPSEQYF.

By its share, this clone is medium-sized. The same CDR3 arises from other DNA sequences in this sample as well. The chain links TRBV11-2 to TRBJ2-7; D remains ambiguous. Looked up from germline, CDR1 is SGHAT and CDR2 is FQNNGV. Trimming removed 5 bases from V and 6 bases from J, with 11 bases in between. The CDR3 is 12 residues long. CDR3 sequence: CASSPLSSEQYF. The CDR3 coding sequence is TGTGCCAGCAGCCCCCTGTCGTCCGAGCAGTACTTC. Full variable domain (rest looked up from reference TRBV11-2 and TRBJ2-7): EAGVAQSPRYKIIEKRQSVAFWCNPISGHATLYWYQQILGQGPKLLIQFQNNGVVDDSQLPKDRFSAERLKGVDSTLKIQPAKLEDSAVYLCASSPLSSEQYFGPGTRLTVT.

CDR3 region: CASSPPTVSSYEQYF. The CDR3 DNA follows: TGTGCCAGCTCACCACCGACTGTTAGCTCCTACGAGCAGTACTTC. The chain links TRBV18 to TRBJ2-7, with D uncertain. Trimming removed 0 bases from V and 0 bases from J, with 9 bases in between. The length of the CDR3 is 15 residues. Germline V gene sequence: CDR1 KGHSH, CDR2 LQKENI.